These 9 T cell receptor beta chains share one sample of origin, sequenced in a study of T cell responses to AZD1222 COVID-19 vaccine. TCRdb's table, derived via immunoSEQ multiplex PCR, lists solely in-frame clones and lacks some. This sample carries under 150,000 clones, around 90% of them seen once, and the ten largest clones take approximately 1.6%. Sequenced here: peripheral blood, sampled 28 days after the second AZD1222 dose. The receptors stem from an adult who received the AZD1222 COVID-19 vaccine.

The rearrangement joins TRBV6-6 to TRBJ2-7, with a possible D match to TRBD1 (6 bases). The CDR3 runs to 13 residues. V was pared by 2 bases and J by 7 bases, with 12 bases between. Germline V gene lookup returns CDR1 MNHNY and CDR2 SVGAGI (reference sequence). The CDR3 DNA follows: TGTGCCAGCAGTTACGGTCTGAGGGGGGAGCAGTACTTC. Translation: CASSYGLRGEQYF.

This clone appeared a single time. The rearrangement uses TRBV7-9 and TRBJ1-1, with 7 bases lining up with TRBD1. The CDR3 spans 14 residues. Germline CDR1 reads SEHNR; CDR2 reads FQNEAQ (reference sequence). The V and J ends lost 4 bases and 6 bases, in that order; junction bases with no gene match: 8. CDR3 sequence (DNA): TGTGCCAGCAGCTCCACAGGGGCGCTCGCTGAAGCTTTCTTT. This encodes CASSSTGALAEAFF.

The sample holds a few counts of this clone. V is TRBV10-3 and J is TRBJ2-2; tentatively, D is TRBD2 (6 bases). Deletions cut 10 bases from V and 2 bases from J, with 11 bases between. The CDR3 totals 13 residues. Looked up from germline, CDR1 is ENHRY and CDR2 is SYGVKD. CDR3 region: CATGTPNTGELFF. CDR3 sequence (DNA): TGTGCCACCGGGACTCCTAACACCGGGGAGCTGTTTTTT.

This clone was counted many times. V and J are TRBV4-2 and TRBJ2-3, with 9 positions matching TRBD2. Trimming removed 3 bases from V and 4 bases from J; junction bases left unmatched: 8. This CDR3 spans 16 amino acids. Germline-derived CDR1 and CDR2 are LGHNA and YNFKEQ. In nucleotides, the CDR3 is TGTGCCAGCAGCCAGTTCCAGGCGGGAGGGCCAGATACGCAGTATTTT. As protein: CASSQFQAGGPDTQYF.

This clone was seen a handful of times. This chain uses TRBV7-2 with TRBJ1-3; 7 bases map to TRBD1. V shed 0 bases and J 3 bases; nucleotides not matched to a gene: 11. This CDR3 has 18 amino acids. CDR1 SGHTA and CDR2 FQGNSA come from the germline V gene. CDR3 in amino acids: CASSLAGFGTAGGNTIYF. The CDR3 DNA sequence: TGTGCCAGCAGCTTAGCGGGATTCGGGACAGCTGGTGGAAACACCATATATTTT.

The rearrangement links TRBV30 to TRBJ1-6; D may be TRBD1 (5 bases). The V gene's germline CDR1 is GTSNPN and CDR2 SVGIG (reference sequence). V was trimmed by 0 bases and J by 10 bases, leaving 10 bases between them. The CDR3 is 13 residues long. Written as DNA, the CDR3 is TGTGCCTGGAGTGTGCAGGGAGGGTCACCCCTCCACTTT. The encoded protein is CAWSVQGGSPLHF.

The rearrangement links TRBV6-1 to TRBJ1-4; D perhaps matches TRBD1 (6 bases). The length of the CDR3 is 14 residues. Looked up from germline, CDR1 is MNHNS and CDR2 is SASEGT. Trimming cost V 1 base and J 10 bases, with 13 bases left between them. CDR3 residues: CASSEGGQDRKLFF. The CDR3 DNA follows: TGTGCCAGCAGTGAAGGTGGGCAGGACAGAAAACTGTTTTTT.

This clone was detected once. The rearrangement joins TRBV5-4 to TRBJ1-6, with a tentative D call TRBD1 (5 bases). This CDR3 has 14 amino acids. V lost 4 bases and J lost 9, with 14 bases in between. The germline V gene encodes CDR1 SGHNT and CDR2 YYREEE (reference sequence). CDR3 nucleotide sequence: TGTGCCAGCAGCCCCGGCTGGGGGAGTTCACCCCTCCACTTT. Its translation is CASSPGWGSSPLHF. Complete variable domain (other parts from reference TRBV5-4 and TRBJ1-6): ETGVTQSPTHLIKTRGQQVTLRCSSQSGHNTVSWYQQALGQGPQFIFQYYREEENGRGNFPPRFSGLQFPNYSSELNVNALELDDSALYLCASSPGWGSSPLHFGNGTRLTVT.

The chain joins TRBV5-8 to TRBJ2-3; the match to TRBD2 covers 7 bases. The ends lost 2 bases at V and 3 bases at J; junction bases unmatched: 12. The V gene's germline CDR1 is SGHTS and CDR2 YDEGEE. The CDR3 covers 17 residues. The CDR3, as DNA: TGTGCCAGCAGCTTCGGGGGAGGGCCGGCAGGAACAGATACGCAGTATTTT. Translating it yields CASSFGGGPAGTDTQYF.